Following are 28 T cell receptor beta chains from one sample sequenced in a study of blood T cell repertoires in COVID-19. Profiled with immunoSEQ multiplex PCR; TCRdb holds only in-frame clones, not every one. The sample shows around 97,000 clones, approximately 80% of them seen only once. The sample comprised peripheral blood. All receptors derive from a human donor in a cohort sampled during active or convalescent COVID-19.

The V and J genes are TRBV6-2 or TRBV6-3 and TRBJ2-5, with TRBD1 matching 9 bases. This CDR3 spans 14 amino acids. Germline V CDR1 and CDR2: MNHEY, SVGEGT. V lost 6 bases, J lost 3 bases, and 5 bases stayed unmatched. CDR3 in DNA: TGTGCCAGCAGCGTAACAGGGGGCGAAGAGACCCAGTACTTC. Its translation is CASSVTGGEETQYF.

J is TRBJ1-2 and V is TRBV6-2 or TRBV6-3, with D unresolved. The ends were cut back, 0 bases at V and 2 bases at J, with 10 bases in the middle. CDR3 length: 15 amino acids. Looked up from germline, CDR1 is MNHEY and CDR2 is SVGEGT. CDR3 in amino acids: CASSYSRVSNYGYTF. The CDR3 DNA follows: TGTGCCAGCAGTTACTCGAGAGTCTCAAACTATGGCTACACCTTC.

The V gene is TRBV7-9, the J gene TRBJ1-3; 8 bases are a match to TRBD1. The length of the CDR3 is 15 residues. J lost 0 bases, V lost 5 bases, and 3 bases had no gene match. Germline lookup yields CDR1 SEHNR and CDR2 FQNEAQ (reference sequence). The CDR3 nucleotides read TGTGCCAGCAGCCGACAGGGGACCTCTGGAAACACCATATATTTT. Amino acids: CASSRQGTSGNTIYF.

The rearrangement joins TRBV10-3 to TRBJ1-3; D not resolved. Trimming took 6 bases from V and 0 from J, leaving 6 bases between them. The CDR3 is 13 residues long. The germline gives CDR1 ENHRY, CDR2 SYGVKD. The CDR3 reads CAIRDNSGNTIYF. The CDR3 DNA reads TGTGCCATCAGAGACAACTCTGGAAACACCATATATTTT.

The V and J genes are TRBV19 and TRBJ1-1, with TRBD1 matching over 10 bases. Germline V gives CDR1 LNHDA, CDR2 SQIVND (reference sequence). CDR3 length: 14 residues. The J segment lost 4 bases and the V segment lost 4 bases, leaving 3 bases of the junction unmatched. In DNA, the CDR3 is TGTGCCAGTAGTAGGGACAGGGGAGGCACTGAAGCTTTCTTT. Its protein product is CASSRDRGGTEAFF.

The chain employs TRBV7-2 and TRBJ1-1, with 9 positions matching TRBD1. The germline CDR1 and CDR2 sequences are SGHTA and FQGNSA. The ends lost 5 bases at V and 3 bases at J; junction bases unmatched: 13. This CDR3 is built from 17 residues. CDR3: CASSIHFPGQGYTEAFF. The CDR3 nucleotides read TGTGCCAGCAGCATCCACTTCCCGGGACAGGGATACACTGAAGCTTTCTTT. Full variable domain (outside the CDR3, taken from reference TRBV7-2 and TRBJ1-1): GAGVSQSPSNKVTEKGKDVELRCDPISGHTALYWYRQSLGQGLEFLIYFQGNSAPDKSGLPSDRFSAERTGGSVSTLTIQRTQQEDSAVYLCASSIHFPGQGYTEAFFGQGTRLTVV.

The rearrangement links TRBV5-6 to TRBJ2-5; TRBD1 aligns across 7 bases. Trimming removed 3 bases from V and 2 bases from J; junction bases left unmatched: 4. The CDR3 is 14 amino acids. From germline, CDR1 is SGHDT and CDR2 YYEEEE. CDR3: CASSWNRGQETQYF. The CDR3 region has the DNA TGTGCCAGCAGCTGGAACAGGGGACAAGAGACCCAGTACTTC.

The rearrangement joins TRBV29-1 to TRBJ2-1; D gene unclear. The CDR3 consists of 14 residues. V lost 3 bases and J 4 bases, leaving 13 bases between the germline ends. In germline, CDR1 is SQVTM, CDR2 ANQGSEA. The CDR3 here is CSVDRLLGYNEQFF. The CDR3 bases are TGCAGCGTTGACCGACTTCTCGGTTACAATGAGCAGTTCTTC.

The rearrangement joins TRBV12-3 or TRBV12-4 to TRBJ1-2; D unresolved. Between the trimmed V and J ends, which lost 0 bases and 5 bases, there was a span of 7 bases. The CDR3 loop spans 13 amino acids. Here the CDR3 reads CASSLAAGYGYTF. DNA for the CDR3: TGTGCCAGCAGTTTAGCGGCCGGGTATGGCTACACCTTC.

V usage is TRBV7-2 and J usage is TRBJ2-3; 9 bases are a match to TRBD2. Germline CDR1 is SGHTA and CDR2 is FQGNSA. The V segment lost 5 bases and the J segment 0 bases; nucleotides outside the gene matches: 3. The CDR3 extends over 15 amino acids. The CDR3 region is CASSALAGSTDTQYF. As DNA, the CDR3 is TGTGCCAGCAGCGCCCTAGCGGGAAGCACAGATACGCAGTATTTT.

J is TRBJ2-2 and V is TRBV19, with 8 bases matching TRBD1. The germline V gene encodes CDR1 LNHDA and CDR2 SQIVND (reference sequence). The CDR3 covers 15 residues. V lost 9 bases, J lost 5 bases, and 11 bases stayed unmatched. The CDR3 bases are TGTGCCAGGGGACGCAGGGGGCATCTAACCGGGGAGCTGTTTTTT. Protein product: CARGRRGHLTGELFF. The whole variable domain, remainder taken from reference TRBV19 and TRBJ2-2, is DGGITQSPKYLFRKEGQNVTLSCEQNLNHDAMYWYRQDPGQGLRLIYYSQIVNDFQKGDIAEGYSVSREKKESFPLTVTSAQKNPTAFYLCARGRRGHLTGELFFGEGSRLTVL.

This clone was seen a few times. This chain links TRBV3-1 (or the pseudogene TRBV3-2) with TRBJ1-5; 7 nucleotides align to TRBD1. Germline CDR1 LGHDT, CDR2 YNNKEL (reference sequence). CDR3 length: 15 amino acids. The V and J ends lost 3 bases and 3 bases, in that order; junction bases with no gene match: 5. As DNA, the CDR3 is TGTGCCAGCAGCCAGATGACAGGGCCCAATCAGCCCCAGCATTTT. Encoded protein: CASSQMTGPNQPQHF.

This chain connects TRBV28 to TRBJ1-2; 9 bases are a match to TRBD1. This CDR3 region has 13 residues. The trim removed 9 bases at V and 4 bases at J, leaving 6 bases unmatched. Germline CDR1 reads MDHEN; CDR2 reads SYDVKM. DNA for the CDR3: TGTGCCAGTTATCAGGGACAGGGCTATGGCTACACCTTC. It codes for CASYQGQGYGYTF.

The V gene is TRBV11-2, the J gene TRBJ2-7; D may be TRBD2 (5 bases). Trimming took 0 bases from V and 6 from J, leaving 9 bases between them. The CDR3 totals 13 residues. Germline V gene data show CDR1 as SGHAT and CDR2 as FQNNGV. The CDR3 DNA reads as TGTGCCAGCAGCTTAGATCGGGGTCGCGAGCAGTACTTC. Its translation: CASSLDRGREQYF.

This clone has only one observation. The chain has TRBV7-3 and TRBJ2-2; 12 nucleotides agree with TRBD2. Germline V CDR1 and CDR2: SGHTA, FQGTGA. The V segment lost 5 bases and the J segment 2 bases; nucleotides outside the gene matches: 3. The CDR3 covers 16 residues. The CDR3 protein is CASSAGLAGNTGELFF. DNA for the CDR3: TGTGCCAGCAGCGCGGGACTAGCGGGTAACACCGGGGAGCTGTTTTTT.

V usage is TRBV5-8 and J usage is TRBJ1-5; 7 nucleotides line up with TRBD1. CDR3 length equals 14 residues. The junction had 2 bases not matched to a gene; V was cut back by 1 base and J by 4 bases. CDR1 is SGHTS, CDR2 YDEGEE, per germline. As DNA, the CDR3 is TGTGCCAGCAGCTTGTTACAGGGGAATCAGCCCCAGCATTTT. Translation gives CASSLLQGNQPQHF.

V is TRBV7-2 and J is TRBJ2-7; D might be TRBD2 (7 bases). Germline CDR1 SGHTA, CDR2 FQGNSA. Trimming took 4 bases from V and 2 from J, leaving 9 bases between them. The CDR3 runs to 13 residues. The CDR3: CASSSGGPYEQYF. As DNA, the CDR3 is TGTGCCAGCAGCTCCGGGGGGCCCTACGAGCAGTACTTC.

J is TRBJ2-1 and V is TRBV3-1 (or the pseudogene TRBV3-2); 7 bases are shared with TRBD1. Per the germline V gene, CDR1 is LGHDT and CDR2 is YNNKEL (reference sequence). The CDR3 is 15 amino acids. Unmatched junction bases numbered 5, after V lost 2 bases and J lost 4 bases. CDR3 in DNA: TGTGCCAGCAGCCAAACCGGGACAGCATACAATGAGCAGTTCTTC. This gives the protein CASSQTGTAYNEQFF.

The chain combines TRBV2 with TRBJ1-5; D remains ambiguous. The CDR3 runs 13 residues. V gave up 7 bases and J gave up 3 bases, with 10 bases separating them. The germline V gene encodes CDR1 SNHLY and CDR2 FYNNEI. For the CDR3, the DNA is TGTGCCAGCACCCGGGAGGCCAATCAGCCCCAGCATTTT. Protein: CASTREANQPQHF.

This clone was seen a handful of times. CDR3 DNA sequence: TGTGCCAGCAGCGTAGATGCAGGGCGAAATTCACCCCTCCACTTT. As protein: CASSVDAGRNSPLHF. The J gene is TRBJ1-6, the V gene TRBV9, with D possibly matching TRBD1 (5 bases). Germline values: CDR1 SGDLS, CDR2 YYNGEE. Trimming stripped 0 bases from V and 7 bases from J, with 11 bases between. There are 15 residues in the CDR3.

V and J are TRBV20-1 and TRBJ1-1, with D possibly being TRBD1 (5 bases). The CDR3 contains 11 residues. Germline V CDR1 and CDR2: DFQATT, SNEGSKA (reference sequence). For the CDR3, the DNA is TGCCATGTCAGGGTGAACACTGAAGCTTTCTTT. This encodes CHVRVNTEAFF.

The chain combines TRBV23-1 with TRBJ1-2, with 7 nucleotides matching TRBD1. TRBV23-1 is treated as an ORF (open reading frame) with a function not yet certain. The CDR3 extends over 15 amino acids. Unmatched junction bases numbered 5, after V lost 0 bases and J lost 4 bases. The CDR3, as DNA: TGCGCCAGCAGTCAATCCGGGACAGCCGTCTATGGCTACACCTTC. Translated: CASSQSGTAVYGYTF.

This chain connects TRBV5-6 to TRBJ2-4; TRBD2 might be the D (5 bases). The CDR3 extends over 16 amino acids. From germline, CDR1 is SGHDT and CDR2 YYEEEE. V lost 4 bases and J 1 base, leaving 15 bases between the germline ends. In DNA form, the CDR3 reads TGTGCCAGCAGCCCCCGGGGAGAGGCCGCCAAAAACATTCAGTACTTC. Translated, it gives CASSPRGEAAKNIQYF.

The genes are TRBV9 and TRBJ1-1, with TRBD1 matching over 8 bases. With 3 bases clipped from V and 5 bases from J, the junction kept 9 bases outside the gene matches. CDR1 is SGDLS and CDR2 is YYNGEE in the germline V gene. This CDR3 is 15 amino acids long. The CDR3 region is CASSGGTGGRTEAFF. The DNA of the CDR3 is TGTGCCAGCAGCGGAGGGACAGGCGGAAGGACTGAAGCTTTCTTT.

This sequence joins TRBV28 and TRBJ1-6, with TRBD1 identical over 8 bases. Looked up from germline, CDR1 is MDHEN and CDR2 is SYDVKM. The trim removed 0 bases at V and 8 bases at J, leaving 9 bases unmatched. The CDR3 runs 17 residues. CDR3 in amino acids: CASSLWGQGAFDSPLHF. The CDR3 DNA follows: TGTGCCAGCAGTTTATGGGGGCAGGGGGCCTTTGATTCACCCCTCCACTTT.

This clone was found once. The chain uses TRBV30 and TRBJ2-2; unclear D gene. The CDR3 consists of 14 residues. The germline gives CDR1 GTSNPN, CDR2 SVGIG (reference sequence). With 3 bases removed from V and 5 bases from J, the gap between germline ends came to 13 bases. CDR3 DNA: TGTGCCTGGAGCCCCCCCCTGAGAACCGGGGAGCTGTTTTTT. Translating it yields CAWSPPLRTGELFF. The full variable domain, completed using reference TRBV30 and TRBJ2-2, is SQTIHQWPATLVQPVGSPLSLECTVEGTSNPNLYWYRQAAGRGLQLLFYSVGIGQISSEVPQNLSASRPQDRQFILSSKKLLLSDSGFYLCAWSPPLRTGELFFGEGSRLTVL.

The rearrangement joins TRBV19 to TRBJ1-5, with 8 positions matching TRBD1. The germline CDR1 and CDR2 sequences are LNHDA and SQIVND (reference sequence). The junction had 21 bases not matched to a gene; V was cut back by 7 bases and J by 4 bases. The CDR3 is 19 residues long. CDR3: CASTLDDDRGPFLNQPQHF. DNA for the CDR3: TGTGCCAGTACCCTCGACGATGACAGGGGTCCATTTTTGAATCAGCCCCAGCATTTT.

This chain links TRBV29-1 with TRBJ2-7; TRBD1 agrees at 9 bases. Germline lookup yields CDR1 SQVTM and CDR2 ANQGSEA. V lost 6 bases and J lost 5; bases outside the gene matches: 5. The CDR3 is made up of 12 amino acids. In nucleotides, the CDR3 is TGCAGCGTGGGACAGGGTAACAACGAGCAGTACTTC. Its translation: CSVGQGNNEQYF.